The 8 T cell receptor beta chains given below trace back to one sample, sequenced in a study of human T cells and chemical hapten exposure. Time point described: pre-sensitization, week 0. Treatment here: therapeutic diphenylcyclopropenone sensitization with weekly scalp DPC. MiXCR, run by TCRdb on the RACE reads, gives a single entry per CDR3 protein. Among around 380,000 distinct CDR3 sequences listed, 4.5% to 7% were seen once. Sequenced here: whole blood, sampled in connection with sensitization to the hapten diphenylcyclopropenone (DPC). These receptors were obtained from a woman aged 18-29 years with alopecia areata. Some clones in this sample may be carry-over from other donors' samples.

This clonotype has ten or more counts. The CDR3 nucleotides read TGTGCCATCAGTGCCCTACAGGGAAATCAGCCCCAGCATTTT. Protein product: CAISALQGNQPQHF. The V and J genes are TRBV10-3 and TRBJ1-5, with D maybe TRBD1 (6 bases). CDR1 and CDR2 from the germline V gene are ENHRY and SYGVKD. The CDR3 spans 14 residues. The V gene lost 4 bases and the J gene lost 4 bases, with 11 bases spanning the gap.

The sample holds a few counts of this clonotype. The chain links TRBV4-3 to TRBJ1-6; D not resolved. Trimming cost V 1 base and J 10 bases, with 8 bases left between them. The CDR3 has 13 amino acids. CDR1 is LGHNA and CDR2 is YSLEER in the germline V gene. The CDR3 sequence is CASSQAPGSPLHF. DNA for the CDR3: TGCGCCAGCAGCCAAGCTCCAGGATCACCCCTCCACTTT.

A few counts support this clonotype. The chain joins TRBV20-1 to TRBJ1-2; 12 bases agree with TRBD1. This CDR3 comprises 17 residues. CDR1 and CDR2 from the germline V gene are DFQATT and SNEGSKA (reference sequence). The V segment lost 1 base and the J segment 7 bases; nucleotides outside the gene matches: 13. Written as DNA, the CDR3 is TGCAGTGCTAGAGGACCCGGGACAGGGGGCGGGATCGCTGGCTACACCTTC. Amino acids: CSARGPGTGGGIAGYTF.

This clonotype was recorded a few times. This chain joins TRBV11-2 and TRBJ1-4; D is possibly TRBD1 (5 bases). Trimming took 3 bases from V and 4 from J, leaving 9 bases between them. CDR1 is SGHAT and CDR2 is FQNNGV in the germline V gene. CDR3 length: 14 amino acids. CDR3 region: CASSLGLSNEKLFF. CDR3 coding DNA: TGTGCCAGCAGCTTGGGGCTTAGTAATGAAAAACTGTTTTTT.

The V gene is TRBV15, the J gene TRBJ1-1; maybe TRBD1 (5 bases). V lost 6 bases to trimming and J lost 1 base, with 9 bases between them. Looked up from germline, CDR1 is LNHNV and CDR2 is YYDKDF (reference sequence). The CDR3 is 13 amino acids. The CDR3 sequence: CATRPTGNTEAFF. As DNA, the CDR3 is TGTGCCACCAGACCAACAGGGAACACTGAAGCTTTCTTT.

V gene TRBV10-3 combines with J gene TRBJ1-2, with TRBD1 matching 10 bases. The CDR3 contains 13 residues. Per the germline V gene, CDR1 is ENHRY and CDR2 is SYGVKD. V dropped 6 bases and J dropped 8; count of bases not matched to a gene: 6. The CDR3 loop is CAISFGQGDGYTF. The CDR3 nucleotides read TGTGCCATCAGCTTCGGACAGGGGGACGGCTACACCTTC.

This chain links TRBV29-1 with TRBJ1-2; 12 bases match TRBD1. Germline CDR1 SQVTM, CDR2 ANQGSEA. The CDR3 is 16 residues long. V was clipped by 7 bases and J by 6 bases; unmatched bases: 15. This CDR3 is CSAPHPGQGAKNGYTF. CDR3 sequence (DNA): TGCAGCGCCCCCCACCCGGGACAGGGGGCGAAAAATGGCTACACCTTC.

Only a few counts were recorded for this clonotype. The chain joins TRBV7-9 to TRBJ2-5, with D possibly being TRBD1 (5 bases). V dropped 5 bases and J dropped 2 bases, with 18 bases sitting between them. CDR3 size: 16 residues. Germline V gives CDR1 SEHNR, CDR2 FQNEAQ (reference sequence). This CDR3 is CASSLFKTATQETQYF. CDR3 nucleotides: TGTGCCAGCAGCCTTTTTAAGACAGCTACACAAGAGACCCAGTACTTC.